This TCR beta chain is drawn from a study of CD8 T cells in ankylosing spondylitis. General study points: There was a TCR beta motif, made of several highly homologous variants, that appeared characteristic of ankylosing spondylitis blood. Peripheral blood held disease-linked clones only at relatively low frequency, and these were CD8+.

With regard to this clonotype: Its antigen is unknown.

V lost 1 base and J 0 bases, leaving 9 bases between the germline ends. Germline V gene data show CDR1 as LGHNA and CDR2 as YNFKEQ. The CDR3 has 15 residues. TCRdb itself ran the 5' RACE reads through MiXCR, one entry per CDR3 protein. This table has 200,000 to 250,000 distinct CDR3 sequences, about 10% appearing once. This clonotype was obtained from a male donor with ankylosing spondylitis or in good health (not recorded which). J is TRBJ2-5 and V is TRBV4-2; D gene ambiguous. The sequencing input was blood, either unsorted or a sorted T cell fraction (not recorded which). This CDR3 reads CASSQAGSYQETQYF. The CDR3 coding sequence is TGTGCCAGCAGCCAAGCCGGCAGCTACCAAGAGACCCAGTACTTC.